One and the same sample provided the 32 T cell receptor beta chains below, sequenced in a study of blood T cell repertoires in COVID-19. Sequencing used immunoSEQ multiplex PCR; TCRdb keeps in-frame clones, though not all of them. The table includes around 300,000 clones, about nine tenths detected once. Sequencing used PBMCs or T cells enriched from blood (not recorded which). Receptors originate from a woman aged 60-75 years who had recovered from COVID-19.

This chain uses TRBV3-1 (or the pseudogene TRBV3-2) with TRBJ2-5, with TRBD2 identical over 7 bases. The ends lost 1 base at V and 5 bases at J; junction bases unmatched: 7. The germline gives CDR1 LGHDT, CDR2 YNNKEL (reference sequence). This CDR3 spans 15 amino acids. DNA for the CDR3: TGTGCCAGCAGCCAAGTGAAATTGGGAGGGGAGACCCAGTACTTC. It translates to CASSQVKLGGETQYF.

J is TRBJ2-3 and V is TRBV24-1, with 8 bases that match TRBD1. Losses at the gene ends were 5 bases for V and 1 base for J; bases not matched to a gene: 4. CDR3 length: 15 amino acids. Germline CDR1 KGHDR, CDR2 SFDVKD. The CDR3 DNA sequence: TGTGCCACCAGTGTCCCGGGACAGGGCACAGATACGCAGTATTTT. Its protein product is CATSVPGQGTDTQYF.

J is TRBJ2-7 and V is TRBV27, with TRBD2 matching over 9 bases. This CDR3 spans 15 amino acids. Germline values: CDR1 MNHEY, CDR2 SMNVEV (reference sequence). Losses at the gene ends were 3 bases for V and 4 bases for J; bases not matched to a gene: 7. The DNA for the CDR3 is TGTGCCAGCAGTTTTTCAGGACTAGCGCATTACGAGCAGTACTTC. This sequence encodes CASSFSGLAHYEQYF.

The chain joins TRBV7-9 to TRBJ1-2; tentatively, D is TRBD1 (6 bases). Trimming stripped 5 bases from V and 3 bases from J, with 16 bases between. The length of the CDR3 is 15 residues. Germline values: CDR1 SEHNR, CDR2 FQNEAQ (reference sequence). CDR3 bases: TGTGCCAGCAGCACCCAGGGGCTACGGGACTATGGCTACACCTTC. It codes for CASSTQGLRDYGYTF.

This chain links TRBV6-5 with TRBJ2-5; D might be TRBD2 (5 bases). Germline V gene data show CDR1 as MNHEY and CDR2 as SVGAGI. V was clipped by 8 bases and J by 0 bases, with 13 bases between them. The CDR3 has 14 amino acids. For the CDR3, the DNA is TGTGCCAGCGAACTCGGAGGATACCAAGAGACCCAGTACTTC. Amino acid sequence: CASELGGYQETQYF.

J is TRBJ2-1 and V is TRBV28, with 10 bases aligning to TRBD2. There are 15 residues in the CDR3. The V gene's germline CDR1 is MDHEN and CDR2 SYDVKM. V was clipped by 6 bases and J by 4 bases; unmatched bases: 6. The CDR3 nucleotides read TGTGCCAGCAGGGTAACTAGCGGGAAATACAATGAGCAGTTCTTC. It is translated as CASRVTSGKYNEQFF.

V and J are TRBV5-1 and TRBJ1-5, with D unclear. Trimming left V 0 bases short and J 2 bases short, with 3 bases between. CDR3 length: 13 residues. The germline V gene encodes CDR1 SGHRS and CDR2 YFSETQ. CDR3 protein: CASSLVGNQPQHF. Written as DNA, the CDR3 is TGCGCCAGCAGCTTGGTAGGCAATCAGCCCCAGCATTTT.

The chain links TRBV7-8 to TRBJ1-4; TRBD1 matches at 7 bases. The germline gives CDR1 SGHVS, CDR2 FQNEAQ. With V trimmed by 8 bases and J by 7 bases, 16 bases remained unmatched. CDR3 length equals 16 residues. The CDR3 nucleotides read TGTGCCAGCGCCCCGGACAGGATCAACCGGGCTGAAAAACTGTTTTTT. Translated: CASAPDRINRAEKLFF.

The chain combines TRBV5-8 with TRBJ1-5; D possibly corresponds to TRBD1 (6 bases). V was trimmed by 5 bases and J by 4 bases, leaving 10 bases between them. The CDR3 is 13 residues long. The germline CDR1 and CDR2 sequences are SGHTS and YDEGEE. The CDR3 region is CASRQTGNQPQHF. The DNA for the CDR3 is TGTGCCAGCAGGCAAACAGGGAATCAGCCCCAGCATTTT.

The gene calls are TRBV5-1 and TRBJ2-1; TRBD2 matches 8 bases. V shed 1 base, J shed 5 bases, and the junction held 5 bases outside the gene matches. The CDR3 is made up of 15 amino acids. The germline V gene has CDR1 SGHRS and CDR2 YFSETQ. As DNA, the CDR3 is TGCGCCAGCAGCTTGAGAAGAGCGGGGGACAATGAGCAGTTCTTC. It encodes CASSLRRAGDNEQFF.

In the case of this clone: Compared with germline, one end of the junction differs, possibly owing to a read error. The chain combines TRBV7-7 with TRBJ1-1; TRBD1 is a possible D gene (6 bases). Per germline, CDR1 SSHAT and CDR2 FNYEAQ (reference sequence). The CDR3 covers 13 residues. The CDR3 nucleotides are TGTGCTAGCAGCTTGGACAGTGGCACTGAAGCTTTCTTT. It codes for CASSLDSGTEAFF.

The chain carries TRBV7-9 and TRBJ1-2; no reliable D call. The CDR3 consists of 13 residues. CDR1 SEHNR and CDR2 FQNEAQ come from the germline V gene (reference sequence). V shed 1 base and J shed 6 bases, with 9 bases lying between them. CDR3 DNA sequence: TGTGCCAGCAGCTTAGAACAGTTCAATGGCTACACCTTC. Its protein product is CASSLEQFNGYTF.

The chain combines TRBV5-4 with TRBJ2-2, with D possibly TRBD1 on 7 matching bases. The germline CDR1 and CDR2 sequences are SGHNT and YYREEE (reference sequence). Trimming cost V 5 bases and J 6 bases, with 17 bases left between them. The CDR3 has 15 residues. The CDR3 loop reads CASRGGGGRSGELFF. DNA of the CDR3: TGTGCCAGCAGGGGAGGAGGGGGCCGGTCCGGGGAGCTGTTTTTT. Combining the CDR3 with reference TRBV5-4 and TRBJ2-2 gives the whole variable domain ETGVTQSPTHLIKTRGQQVTLRCSSQSGHNTVSWYQQALGQGPQFIFQYYREEENGRGNFPPRFSGLQFPNYSSELNVNALELDDSALYLCASRGGGGRSGELFFGEGSRLTVL.

This chain links TRBV6-1 with TRBJ1-3; D gene ambiguous. The CDR3 consists of 16 residues. Trimming stripped 0 bases from V and 0 bases from J, with 9 bases between. Germline-derived CDR1 and CDR2 are MNHNS and SASEGT. CDR3 in DNA: TGTGCCAGCAGTGAAGCTGCGTCCGTCTCTGGAAACACCATATATTTT. Its protein is CASSEAASVSGNTIYF.

The chain is built from TRBV19 and TRBJ1-1; D might be TRBD1 (5 bases). From germline, CDR1 is LNHDA and CDR2 SQIVND (reference sequence). Trimming pared 2 bases from V and 4 bases from J, leaving 11 bases between. This CDR3 region has 14 residues. The CDR3 loop reads CASSIRQGTTEAFF. The CDR3 DNA reads as TGTGCCAGTAGTATAAGGCAGGGTACCACTGAAGCTTTCTTT.

A remark on this clone: Distinct nucleotide sequences in the sample also encode this CDR3. The chain links TRBV27 to TRBJ2-5, with D tentatively TRBD2 (6 bases). CDR3 length: 13 amino acids. CDR1 is MNHEY, CDR2 SMNVEV, per germline (reference sequence). Trimming took 3 bases from V and 2 from J, leaving 7 bases between them. CDR3 amino acids: CASSLREQETQYF. CDR3 in DNA: TGTGCCAGCAGTTTGCGGGAACAAGAGACCCAGTACTTC.

V usage is TRBV5-5 and J usage is TRBJ1-3, with 8 bases matching TRBD1. The J segment lost 3 bases and the V segment lost 4 bases, leaving 9 bases of the junction unmatched. Germline assignment: CDR1 SGHKS and CDR2 YYEKEE (reference sequence). The CDR3 sequence is 16 residues long. The CDR3 is CASSLRTGLGGNTIYF. The CDR3 bases are TGTGCCAGCAGCCTCAGGACAGGGCTCGGTGGAAACACCATATATTTT.

The chain combines TRBV3-1 (or the pseudogene TRBV3-2) with TRBJ1-2, with D unclear. Deletions cut 0 bases from V and 3 bases from J, with 8 bases between. CDR1 and CDR2 (germline): LGHDT, YNNKEL (reference sequence). This CDR3 has 14 amino acids. DNA of the CDR3: TGTGCCAGCAGCCAAGACCCCCTAGACTATGGCTACACCTTC. It specifies CASSQDPLDYGYTF.

This chain connects TRBV6-1 to TRBJ1-2; TRBD1 is a possible D gene (6 bases). Germline CDR1 and CDR2: MNHNS and SASEGT. There are 14 residues in the CDR3. V was cut by 2 bases and J by 2 bases, with 9 bases left in between. Written as DNA, the CDR3 is TGTGCCAGCAGTGAACAGGGGTCGAACTATGGCTACACCTTC. Protein sequence: CASSEQGSNYGYTF.

The V and J genes are TRBV6-5 and TRBJ2-7, with 7 bases aligning to TRBD2. J lost 0 bases, V lost 7 bases, and 9 bases had no gene match. The CDR3 runs 15 residues. CDR1 and CDR2 (germline): MNHEY, SVGAGI. CDR3 in DNA: TGTGCCAGCAACCCGAACGGGGGGTTCTCCTACGAGCAGTACTTC. Translated: CASNPNGGFSYEQYF.

The CDR3 coding sequence is TGTGCCAGCAGTCCTTGGACAGGCATCGGAAACACCATATATTTT. Its translation is CASSPWTGIGNTIYF. The V call is TRBV2, the J call TRBJ1-3; 7 bases are shared with TRBD1. CDR3 length: 15 amino acids. Germline V gives CDR1 SNHLY, CDR2 FYNNEI. V trimming: 5 bases; J trimming: 4 bases; junction bases outside the gene matches: 8.

The V and J genes are TRBV9 and TRBJ2-7, with 7 bases identical to TRBD1. The CDR3 loop spans 14 amino acids. Germline V gene sequence: CDR1 SGDLS, CDR2 YYNGEE. V gave up 4 bases and J gave up 9 bases; unmatched junction bases: 13. CDR3 protein: CASSPGRQGEVQYF. In DNA form, the CDR3 reads TGTGCCAGCAGCCCCGGAAGACAGGGCGAAGTGCAGTACTTC.

This rearrangement joins TRBV5-1 to TRBJ2-2; TRBD2 matches 7 bases. The CDR3 covers 14 residues. Germline V gene sequence: CDR1 SGHRS, CDR2 YFSETQ. V shed 6 bases, J shed 4 bases, and the junction held 6 bases outside the gene matches. In nucleotides, the CDR3 is TGCGCCAGCATCGCGGGAGCCCCCACCGGGGAGCTGTTTTTT. It is translated as CASIAGAPTGELFF.

The chain links TRBV19 to TRBJ1-1; 8 positions match TRBD1. The CDR3 sequence is 15 residues long. The junction had 7 bases not matched to a gene; V was cut back by 4 bases and J by 3 bases. The germline V gene has CDR1 LNHDA and CDR2 SQIVND (reference sequence). CDR3 sequence: CASSRQGKSDTEAFF. The CDR3 nucleotides read TGTGCCAGTAGTAGACAGGGGAAGAGTGACACTGAAGCTTTCTTT. Looking up the rest from reference TRBV19 and TRBJ1-1 gives the full variable domain: DGGITQSPKYLFRKEGQNVTLSCEQNLNHDAMYWYRQDPGQGLRLIYYSQIVNDFQKGDIAEGYSVSREKKESFPLTVTSAQKNPTAFYLCASSRQGKSDTEAFFGQGTRLTVV.

The chain recombines TRBV6-1 with TRBJ1-4; possibly TRBD1 for D (6 bases). The V end was cut by 2 bases, the J end by 0 bases, with 28 bases between. The CDR3 has 22 amino acids. Germline V CDR1 and CDR2: MNHNS, SASEGT. CDR3 DNA sequence: TGTGCCAGCAGTGAAAATAAACGCCCTAATCGTGGGACAAGATCAACTAATGAAAAACTGTTTTTT. It codes for CASSENKRPNRGTRSTNEKLFF.

DNA for the CDR3: TGTGCCAGCAGGGACAGGCTAGTAAACACCATATATTTT. As protein: CASRDRLVNTIYF. The gene calls are TRBV12-3 or TRBV12-4 and TRBJ1-3, with 7 bases lining up with TRBD1. The CDR3 loop spans 13 amino acids. With V trimmed by 6 bases and J by 6 bases, 5 bases remained unmatched.

In this sample, this clone turned up once. The chain is built from TRBV20-1 and TRBJ2-7; D is unresolved. Looked up from germline, CDR1 is DFQATT and CDR2 is SNEGSKA (reference sequence). The CDR3 runs 14 residues. Trimming removed 3 bases from V and 2 bases from J, with 14 bases in between. The CDR3 here is CSASNARSPYEQYF. The CDR3 DNA is TGCAGTGCTAGTAACGCCAGATCCCCCTACGAGCAGTACTTC.

V is TRBV19 and J is TRBJ2-2; D is possibly TRBD2 (6 bases). The germline gives CDR1 LNHDA, CDR2 SQIVND (reference sequence). CDR3 size: 17 residues. Trimming took 5 bases from V and 0 from J, leaving 16 bases between them. The CDR3 loop is CASSLVGSAPNTGELFF. In DNA form, the CDR3 reads TGTGCCAGTAGTCTAGTCGGGAGCGCCCCGAACACCGGGGAGCTGTTTTTT.

This clone has just a few counts. The V gene is TRBV28, the J gene TRBJ1-5; TRBD1 is a possible D gene (6 bases). CDR1 MDHEN and CDR2 SYDVKM come from the germline V gene. Deletions cut 6 bases from V and 5 bases from J, with 17 bases between. The CDR3 is 15 amino acids. The CDR3, as DNA: TGTGCCAGCAGGCCTATCGGGGGGGGCCATCAGCCCCAGCATTTT. It translates to CASRPIGGGHQPQHF. Combining the CDR3 with reference TRBV28 and TRBJ1-5 gives the whole variable domain DVKVTQSSRYLVKRTGEKVFLECVQDMDHENMFWYRQDPGLGLRLIYFSYDVKMKEKGDIPEGYSVSREKKERFSLILESASTNQTSMYLCASRPIGGGHQPQHFGDGTRLSIL.

V and J are TRBV10-2 and TRBJ2-4; D call uncertain. Germline CDR1 is WSHSY and CDR2 is SAAADI. The V end was cut by 3 bases, the J end by 4 bases, with 10 bases between. The CDR3 is 14 amino acids. The CDR3 spells CASSDAEPKNIQYF. The CDR3 coding sequence is TGCGCCAGCAGTGATGCGGAGCCTAAAAACATTCAGTACTTC.

The chain combines TRBV27 with TRBJ1-6, with a possible D match to TRBD1 (6 bases). Between the trimmed V and J ends, which lost 4 bases and 8 bases, there was a span of 6 bases. CDR1 is MNHEY, CDR2 SMNVEV, per germline (reference sequence). This CDR3 has 12 residues. The CDR3: CASSSGDSPLHF. CDR3 bases: TGTGCCAGCAGTTCAGGGGATTCACCCCTCCACTTT.

The chain joins TRBV9 to TRBJ1-4; TRBD1 is a possible D gene (5 bases). Trimming pared 7 bases from V and 8 bases from J, leaving 15 bases between. CDR1 is SGDLS and CDR2 is YYNGEE in the germline V gene. This CDR3 region has 13 residues. The CDR3 is CASRGQGSEKLFF. The DNA of the CDR3 is TGTGCCAGCCGCGGCCAGGGAAGCGAAAAACTGTTTTTT. Complete variable domain (other parts from reference TRBV9 and TRBJ1-4): DSGVTQTPKHLITATGQRVTLRCSPRSGDLSVYWYQQSLDQGLQFLIQYYNGEERAKGNILERFSAQQFPDLHSELNLSSLELGDSALYFCASRGQGSEKLFFGSGTQLSVL.